The 30 T cell receptor beta chains presented below share a single source sample, sequenced in a study of blood T cell repertoires in COVID-19. Here immunoSEQ multiplex PCR was the method, and the copy in TCRdb shows in-frame clones only, minus some. The sample contains about 260,000 clones, 83% of which appear only once. Specimen: peripheral blood. Receptors originate from a man aged 55 to 70 who had recovered from COVID-19.

This clone is a singleton in its sample. The genes are TRBV28 and TRBJ2-2; weak D call: TRBD2 (6 bases). With 8 bases removed from V and 7 bases from J, the gap between germline ends came to 14 bases. The CDR3 is 13 amino acids. The V gene's germline CDR1 is MDHEN and CDR2 SYDVKM. The CDR3 sequence is CASGGGVGGELFF. The CDR3 nucleotides read TGTGCCAGCGGCGGAGGGGTCGGCGGGGAGCTGTTTTTT. Filled out from reference TRBV28 and TRBJ2-2, the complete variable domain reads DVKVTQSSRYLVKRTGEKVFLECVQDMDHENMFWYRQDPGLGLRLIYFSYDVKMKEKGDIPEGYSVSREKKERFSLILESASTNQTSMYLCASGGGVGGELFFGEGSRLTVL.

The chain recombines TRBV18 with TRBJ1-1; tentative D call: TRBD1 (5 bases). Germline loops: CDR1 KGHSH, CDR2 LQKENI. V lost 3 bases, J lost 0 bases, and 8 bases lay in between. This CDR3 region has 14 residues. CDR3 protein: CASSPTEMNTEAFF. The CDR3 region has the DNA TGTGCCAGCTCACCGACAGAAATGAACACTGAAGCTTTCTTT.

The chain links TRBV29-1 to TRBJ1-1; weak D call: TRBD1 (5 bases). From germline, CDR1 is SQVTM and CDR2 ANQGSEA. The CDR3 extends over 11 amino acids. Deletions cut 3 bases from V and 6 bases from J, with 8 bases between. Here the CDR3 reads CSVDGGAEAFF. For the CDR3, the DNA is TGCAGCGTTGATGGGGGGGCTGAAGCTTTCTTT.

This clone was counted only a few times. The rearrangement uses TRBV7-2 and TRBJ1-5; 8 bases agree with TRBD1. The CDR3 runs 15 residues. The germline V gene has CDR1 SGHTA and CDR2 FQGNSA. Germline trimming cut 4 bases from V and 2 bases from J; bases unmatched to any gene: 4. CDR3 in DNA: TGTGCCAGCAGCTCAGGGGGCCAGGGCAATCAGCCCCAGCATTTT. Translation: CASSSGGQGNQPQHF. Full variable domain (rest looked up from reference TRBV7-2 and TRBJ1-5): GAGVSQSPSNKVTEKGKDVELRCDPISGHTALYWYRQSLGQGLEFLIYFQGNSAPDKSGLPSDRFSAERTGGSVSTLTIQRTQQEDSAVYLCASSSGGQGNQPQHFGDGTRLSIL.

The rearrangement uses TRBV11-2 and TRBJ2-3; 7 nucleotides line up with TRBD2. CDR3 size: 18 residues. J was trimmed by 1 base and V by 1 base; bases with no gene match: 11. CDR1 is SGHAT and CDR2 is FQNNGV in the germline V gene. The CDR3 bases are TGTGCCAGCAGCTTAGGCCTAGCGGAAGCCCGACGCACAGATACGCAGTATTTT. Amino acids: CASSLGLAEARRTDTQYF.

The chain is built from TRBV5-6 and TRBJ2-7; possibly TRBD2 for D (6 bases). The CDR3 totals 14 residues. V dropped 5 bases and J dropped 3 bases, with 15 bases sitting between them. CDR1 and CDR2 from the germline V gene are SGHDT and YYEEEE. For the CDR3, the DNA is TGTGCCAGCAGAAGGACCGGGGGAGACTACGAGCAGTACTTC. Encoded protein: CASRRTGGDYEQYF.

This clone was seen only once. This chain uses TRBV11-3 with TRBJ2-1, with a weak D call TRBD2 (6 bases). Deletions cut 0 bases from V and 7 bases from J, with 16 bases between. The CDR3 loop spans 16 amino acids. Germline lookup yields CDR1 SGHNT and CDR2 YENEEA. The CDR3 loop reads CASSLDRVGAGNEQFF. DNA of the CDR3: TGTGCCAGCAGCTTAGATAGGGTCGGCGCGGGGAATGAGCAGTTCTTC.

This clone showed up just a few times. The chain joins TRBV10-1 to TRBJ2-1; the D gene is possibly TRBD2 (5 bases). Trimming stripped 3 bases from V and 4 bases from J, with 13 bases between. Germline CDR1 WNHNN, CDR2 SYGVQD (reference sequence). The CDR3 has 15 residues. The CDR3 DNA follows: TGCGCCAGCAGTGAAAGGACTTCTATGTACAATGAGCAGTTCTTC. Translating it yields CASSERTSMYNEQFF.

This clone was found once. The CDR3 DNA reads TGTGCCAGCAGGGGGACAGGGGACGGCTATGGCTACACCTTC. This gives the protein CASRGTGDGYGYTF. The chain carries TRBV6-5 and TRBJ1-2; 10 bases are shared with TRBD1. CDR1 is MNHEY and CDR2 is SVGAGI in the germline V gene. This CDR3 is 14 amino acids long. The J segment lost 4 bases and the V segment lost 6 bases, leaving 5 bases of the junction unmatched.

The chain is built from TRBV30 and TRBJ1-4, with a weak D call TRBD1 (5 bases). Germline V gene sequence: CDR1 GTSNPN, CDR2 SVGIG (reference sequence). V was shortened by 3 bases and J by 5 bases, with 13 bases between the two germline ends. This CDR3 is built from 14 residues. The DNA for the CDR3 is TGTGCCTGGAGCGCGGGGCTTGCCAATGAAAAACTGTTTTTT. The encoded protein is CAWSAGLANEKLFF.

Only a few counts were recorded for this clone. This chain uses TRBV28 with TRBJ2-3, with no clear D. Germline loops: CDR1 MDHEN, CDR2 SYDVKM. There are 15 residues in the CDR3. V lost 5 bases, J lost 1 base, and 13 bases lay in between. Here the CDR3 reads CASSPPSFGTDTQYF. Here the CDR3 DNA reads TGTGCCAGCAGTCCTCCTAGTTTCGGCACAGATACGCAGTATTTT.

This clone was counted a single time. The rearrangement links TRBV21-1 to TRBJ2-5; TRBD1, the D gene given by the table, was not confirmed from the DNA. TRBV21-1 is a known pseudogene. The CDR3 is 19 amino acids. The chain's CDR3 is CASSYRRRRTGASGKTQYF. The CDR3 DNA follows: TGTGCCAGCAGCTACAGGCGTCGGCGGACAGGGGCTAGCGGCAAGACCCAGTACTTC.

The genes are TRBV4-1 and TRBJ2-7; D is perhaps TRBD1 (6 bases). The CDR3 sequence is 15 residues long. The germline gives CDR1 MGHRA, CDR2 YSYEKL. The V gene lost 1 base and the J gene lost 1 base, with 11 bases spanning the gap. The CDR3 nucleotides read TGCGCCAGCAGCCAAGGCCAGGGGCTTTCCTACGAGCAGTACTTC. This gives the protein CASSQGQGLSYEQYF.

The V gene is TRBV7-8, the J gene TRBJ1-3; maybe TRBD1 (6 bases). The CDR3 runs to 15 residues. V dropped 4 bases and J dropped 0 bases, with 10 bases sitting between them. Germline CDR1 is SGHVS and CDR2 is FQNEAQ. CDR3 sequence reads: CASSSGEISGNTIYF. CDR3 nucleotide sequence: TGTGCCAGCAGCTCAGGGGAGATCTCTGGAAACACCATATATTTT.

The chain is built from TRBV6-6 and TRBJ2-3; TRBD2 matches at 11 bases. Germline trimming cut 7 bases from V and 4 bases from J; bases unmatched to any gene: 10. Germline values: CDR1 MNHNY, CDR2 SVGAGI (reference sequence). This CDR3 spans 16 amino acids. The CDR3 loop reads CASTSFGTSGSDTQYF. The CDR3 DNA reads TGTGCCAGCACCTCATTCGGGACTAGCGGTTCAGATACGCAGTATTTT.

V is TRBV20-1 and J is TRBJ2-3, with 7 positions matching TRBD2. Germline values: CDR1 DFQATT, CDR2 SNEGSKA (reference sequence). J lost 1 base, V lost 3 bases, and 10 bases had no gene match. The CDR3 is made up of 16 amino acids. CDR3 sequence: CSASNPRGWGTDTQYF. In DNA, the CDR3 is TGCAGTGCTAGTAACCCGCGGGGGTGGGGCACAGATACGCAGTATTTT.

CDR3: CASSLGLAGGISTDTQYF. CDR3 nucleotide sequence: TGCGCCAGCAGCTTGGGACTAGCGGGGGGAATCAGCACAGATACGCAGTATTTT. The rearrangement links TRBV5-1 to TRBJ2-3; TRBD2 matches 13 bases. Germline CDR1 SGHRS, CDR2 YFSETQ. V trimming: 0 bases; J trimming: 0 bases; junction bases outside the gene matches: 4. CDR3 size: 18 residues.

Only one count was recorded for this clone. CDR3 residues: CATSRVGLAGELTTYNEQFF. The CDR3 DNA follows: TGTGCCACCAGCAGAGTGGGACTAGCGGGGGAATTAACTACCTACAATGAGCAGTTCTTC. The rearrangement joins TRBV15 to TRBJ2-1, with 14 bases fitting TRBD2. The CDR3 is 20 amino acids. V was pared by 1 base and J by 2 bases, with 10 bases of the junction left unmatched. CDR1 and CDR2 from the germline V gene are LNHNV and YYDKDF (reference sequence).

This clone was seen a single time. This rearrangement joins TRBV5-1 to TRBJ2-1; TRBD1 aligns across 7 bases. The CDR3 consists of 15 residues. The trim removed 4 bases at V and 5 bases at J, leaving 9 bases unmatched. Looked up from germline, CDR1 is SGHRS and CDR2 is YFSETQ. CDR3 coding DNA: TGCGCCAGCAGCCCGACAGGGCAAATCCACAATGAGCAGTTCTTC. It codes for CASSPTGQIHNEQFF.

This chain joins TRBV3-1 (or the pseudogene TRBV3-2) and TRBJ2-7; 7 bases fit TRBD2. V lost 4 bases and J lost 4; bases outside the gene matches: 10. The germline gives CDR1 LGHDT, CDR2 YNNKEL (reference sequence). The CDR3 runs 15 residues. CDR3 in DNA: TGTGCCAGCAGCCCCCTGGCGGGGGTTGGTTACGAGCAGTACTTC. Encoded protein: CASSPLAGVGYEQYF.

V and J are TRBV6-2 or TRBV6-3 and TRBJ2-2; a possible D gene is TRBD1 (5 bases). Trimming took 5 bases from V and 4 from J, leaving 11 bases between them. The V gene's germline CDR1 is MNHEY and CDR2 SVGEGT. This CDR3 contains 14 residues. DNA for the CDR3: TGTGCCAGCAGTCTAACAGGTGGCACCGGGGAGCTGTTTTTT. It yields the protein CASSLTGGTGELFF.

The V and J genes are TRBV30 and TRBJ1-3; D is uncertain. Germline V gene sequence: CDR1 GTSNPN, CDR2 SVGIG (reference sequence). The CDR3 is 14 amino acids. Trimming removed 5 bases at V and 2 bases at J, with 13 bases between. CDR3 sequence (DNA): TGTGCCTGGTGCGACGGGATTGCTGGAAACACCATATATTTT. The encoded protein is CAWCDGIAGNTIYF.

There are a few counts of this clone. V usage is TRBV12-5 and J usage is TRBJ1-1; D not resolved. V was clipped by 0 bases and J by 3 bases, with 11 bases between them. CDR1 LGHNT and CDR2 FRNRAP come from the germline V gene. The CDR3 extends over 15 amino acids. As DNA, the CDR3 is TGTGCTAGTGGTTTGGTACTCGGGAGGGACACTGAAGCTTTCTTT. It yields the protein CASGLVLGRDTEAFF.

This chain connects TRBV24-1 to TRBJ2-3; D gene unclear. The CDR3 consists of 14 residues. V was cut by 0 bases and J by 2 bases, with 5 bases left in between. Germline V CDR1 and CDR2: KGHDR, SFDVKD. The CDR3 sequence is CATSDLQSTDTQYF. The CDR3 DNA is TGTGCCACCAGTGATTTGCAATCCACAGATACGCAGTATTTT.

For the CDR3, the DNA is TGTGCCAGCAGCCGTAGCGGGAGGGCCGCGGAGACCCAGTACTTC. Translation: CASSRSGRAAETQYF. The V call is TRBV6-5, the J call TRBJ2-5, with TRBD2 identical over 11 bases. The ends lost 6 bases at V and 5 bases at J; junction bases unmatched: 8. CDR1 is MNHEY and CDR2 is SVGAGI in the germline V gene. CDR3 size: 15 residues.

This clone was seen only once. The chain combines TRBV28 with TRBJ2-5, with TRBD1 identical over 12 bases. With V trimmed by 5 bases and J by 5 bases, 9 bases remained unmatched. CDR3 length: 16 amino acids. Germline V lookup: CDR1 MDHEN, CDR2 SYDVKM. In DNA form, the CDR3 reads TGTGCCAGCAGTCAGATTGGGACAGGGGGCTTGGAGACCCAGTACTTC. Protein: CASSQIGTGGLETQYF.

This chain joins TRBV10-2 and TRBJ1-1; 9 positions match TRBD1. V dropped 6 bases and J dropped 5; count of bases not matched to a gene: 4. Germline CDR1 is WSHSY and CDR2 is SAAADI. The CDR3 extends over 13 amino acids. The CDR3 region is CASRTGGRTEAFF. The CDR3 DNA is TGCGCCAGCAGAACAGGGGGCAGAACTGAAGCTTTCTTT.

The rearrangement joins TRBV29-1 to TRBJ2-7; a weak D match, TRBD1 (7 bases). Germline V gives CDR1 SQVTM, CDR2 ANQGSEA. V was pared by 2 bases and J by 3 bases, with 11 bases between. The CDR3 is 13 residues long. The CDR3 DNA is TGCAGCGTTGAACTGCGGGACAGCTACGAGCAGTACTTC. It yields the protein CSVELRDSYEQYF.

The chain recombines TRBV6-5 with TRBJ1-1; D is unresolved. Germline V gives CDR1 MNHEY, CDR2 SVGAGI. V lost 1 base to trimming and J lost 0 bases, with 9 bases between them. CDR3 length equals 15 residues. The CDR3 DNA reads as TGTGCCAGCAGTTACTTGGTCGCAGTGAACACTGAAGCTTTCTTT. This encodes CASSYLVAVNTEAFF.

The J gene is TRBJ2-5, the V gene TRBV21-1; the table gives TRBD1 as D, unverified against the DNA. TRBV21-1 is reported as a pseudogene. The length of the CDR3 is 18 residues. The CDR3 DNA reads TGTGCCAGCAGCAAATGGGTGGTCCCCGAAAAGACAGAAGAGACCCAGTACTTC. Translation gives CASSKWVVPEKTEETQYF.